These 15 T cell receptor beta chains share one sample of origin, sequenced in a study of blood T cell repertoires in COVID-19. Sequencing was performed with immunoSEQ multiplex PCR; in TCRdb, only in-frame clones are kept and a portion is missing. The table has 70,000 to 100,000 clones, 88% seen once; the top ten hold 8.1%. The sequenced sample consisted of peripheral blood. The source of these receptors is a woman aged 70-85 years with acute or convalescent COVID-19.

The V gene is TRBV18, the J gene TRBJ1-1, with 7 bases identical to TRBD1. CDR3 length: 13 residues. The germline CDR1 and CDR2 sequences are KGHSH and LQKENI. The trim removed 4 bases at V and 2 bases at J, leaving 1 base unmatched. The DNA of the CDR3 is TGTGCCAGCTCACGGACAGGAAACACTGAAGCTTTCTTT. It is translated as CASSRTGNTEAFF.

This sequence joins TRBV27 and TRBJ2-7; 7 nucleotides line up with TRBD1. There are 17 residues in the CDR3. Germline CDR1 reads MNHEY; CDR2 reads SMNVEV (reference sequence). V lost 3 bases, J lost 4 bases, and 15 bases stayed unmatched. The CDR3 is CASSFYPVGQLGYEQYF. The CDR3 nucleotides read TGTGCCAGCAGTTTTTATCCGGTGGGACAGCTAGGATACGAGCAGTACTTC.

The chain uses TRBV28 and TRBJ1-5; D may be TRBD1 (5 bases). V shed 3 bases and J shed 4 bases, with 13 bases lying between them. Germline-derived CDR1 and CDR2 are MDHEN and SYDVKM. This CDR3 is 15 amino acids long. CDR3 region: CASSFWEGLNQPQHF. The CDR3 DNA is TGTGCCAGCAGTTTTTGGGAGGGACTGAATCAGCCCCAGCATTTT.

The V gene is TRBV27, the J gene TRBJ1-1; D gene unclear. This CDR3 has 17 residues. The ends were cut back, 0 bases at V and 6 bases at J, with 20 bases in the middle. Germline CDR1 is MNHEY and CDR2 is SMNVEV (reference sequence). Here the CDR3 reads CASSLSPLGRVGAEAFF. In DNA form, the CDR3 reads TGTGCCAGCAGTTTATCGCCTCTTGGGAGGGTGGGCGCTGAAGCTTTCTTT.

This clone has a handful of counts. V and J are TRBV3-1 (or the pseudogene TRBV3-2) and TRBJ2-3; D may be TRBD1 (5 bases). The V gene's germline CDR1 is LGHDT and CDR2 YNNKEL (reference sequence). This CDR3 has 16 residues. V lost 1 base and J 1 base, leaving 12 bases between the germline ends. The CDR3 spells CASSQGFSRGTDTQYF. The CDR3 coding sequence is TGTGCCAGCAGCCAAGGCTTTAGCAGGGGCACAGATACGCAGTATTTT.

CDR3 sequence reads: CATSDPTSGRGGYNEQFF. The CDR3 DNA sequence: TGTGCCACCAGTGATCCTACTAGCGGGAGAGGGGGCTACAATGAGCAGTTCTTC. The V and J genes are TRBV24-1 and TRBJ2-1; 11 bases map to TRBD2. The V gene's germline CDR1 is KGHDR and CDR2 SFDVKD. The CDR3 has 18 amino acids. V shed 3 bases, J shed 3 bases, and the junction held 9 bases outside the gene matches.

J is TRBJ2-5 and V is TRBV6-6; 8 nucleotides agree with TRBD1. The J segment lost 7 bases and the V segment lost 8 bases, leaving 15 bases of the junction unmatched. Looked up from germline, CDR1 is MNHNY and CDR2 is SVGAGI (reference sequence). The CDR3 extends over 15 amino acids. The CDR3 sequence is CASHPGQDNSGTQYF. CDR3 coding DNA: TGTGCCAGCCACCCGGGACAGGACAACTCGGGGACCCAGTACTTC.

The table lists this clone with a count of one. This chain links TRBV4-2 with TRBJ2-1; D unclear. The CDR3 length is 16 residues. From germline, CDR1 is LGHNA and CDR2 YNFKEQ. The V end was cut by 0 bases, the J end by 9 bases, with 18 bases between. CDR3 loop: CASSQEVLENLAEQFF. Written as DNA, the CDR3 is TGTGCCAGCAGCCAAGAAGTCCTAGAGAACCTCGCTGAGCAGTTCTTC.

The count of this clone is one. The chain combines TRBV4-1 with TRBJ2-7; TRBD1 aligns across 8 bases. Trimming cost V 4 bases and J 4 bases; bases outside gene matches: 9. This CDR3 region has 15 residues. Per germline, CDR1 MGHRA and CDR2 YSYEKL. Written as DNA, the CDR3 is TGCGCCAGCAGCCTAAGGACCGGACAGGGTTACGAGCAGTACTTC. This gives the protein CASSLRTGQGYEQYF.

The rearrangement uses TRBV9 and TRBJ2-3; 12 nucleotides agree with TRBD2. Trimming at V came to 2 bases and at J to 1 base, leaving 5 bases not matched to a gene. Germline assignment: CDR1 SGDLS and CDR2 YYNGEE. The CDR3 covers 17 residues. The CDR3 here is CASSVRTSGEGTDTQYF. As DNA, the CDR3 is TGTGCCAGCAGCGTTAGGACTAGCGGGGAAGGCACAGATACGCAGTATTTT.

The genes are TRBV3-1 (or the pseudogene TRBV3-2) and TRBJ2-5, with a weak D call TRBD2 (5 bases). This CDR3 spans 18 amino acids. Deletions cut 0 bases from V and 5 bases from J, with 22 bases between. From germline, CDR1 is LGHDT and CDR2 YNNKEL (reference sequence). The CDR3 coding sequence is TGTGCCAGCAGCCAAGATTGGGCGGGTAGAGGGAATGCGGAGACCCAGTACTTC. Amino acid sequence: CASSQDWAGRGNAETQYF.

The chain is built from TRBV5-1 and TRBJ2-7; 9 bases align to TRBD1. Germline V lookup: CDR1 SGHRS, CDR2 YFSETQ. This CDR3 contains 15 residues. After removal of 4 bases from V and 3 bases from J, the junction contained 8 bases not matched to a gene. DNA for the CDR3: TGCGCCAGCAGCATAGGACAGGGGAGTTACTACGAGCAGTACTTC. Residues: CASSIGQGSYYEQYF.

The count of this clone is one. The rearrangement joins TRBV27 to TRBJ2-7; tentative D call: TRBD1 (6 bases). Germline V lookup: CDR1 MNHEY, CDR2 SMNVEV (reference sequence). V lost 8 bases and J 0 bases, leaving 14 bases between the germline ends. The CDR3 spans 14 residues. This chain's CDR3 is CASGPPDSSYEQYF. Written as DNA, the CDR3 is TGTGCCAGCGGACCGCCGGACAGCTCCTACGAGCAGTACTTC.

The CDR3 here is CASSRQGAFTEAFF. Here the CDR3 DNA reads TGTGCCAGCAGCCGACAGGGGGCTTTCACTGAAGCTTTCTTT. The V gene is TRBV3-1 (or the pseudogene TRBV3-2), the J gene TRBJ1-1, with 10 bases aligning to TRBD1. Germline assignment: CDR1 LGHDT and CDR2 YNNKEL (reference sequence). The CDR3 is 14 amino acids. After removal of 4 bases from V and 4 bases from J, the junction contained 3 bases not matched to a gene.

The gene calls are TRBV28 and TRBJ2-7, with 7 bases aligning to TRBD2. The ends lost 8 bases at V and 2 bases at J; junction bases unmatched: 0. The CDR3 loop spans 11 amino acids. The germline V gene has CDR1 MDHEN and CDR2 SYDVKM. Written as DNA, the CDR3 is TGTGCCAGCGCGGGGGCCTACGAGCAGTACTTC. Encoded protein: CASAGAYEQYF.